Listed below are T cell receptor beta chains from one sample, sequenced in a study of T-cell memory formation after mild COVID-19. TCRdb analysed the 5' RACE reads with MiXCR anew, one entry per CDR3 protein. The top ten clones hold 10% to 15% of a sample with 350,000 to 500,000 distinct CDR3 sequences, less than 25% of them seen once. Sequenced sample: PBMCs or a T cell subset sorted from them (not recorded which). These TCRs come from an adult woman who had mild COVID-19 (a few samples of this study predate the infection). Cell type and time point are not known. Both conserved end residues are part of each CDR3. D genes are given only for firm matches. Clone size is stated in some rows and not others, as once, few, many or a class when expanded.

d_call	v_call	clone_size	j_call	cdr3_nt	cdr3_aa
TRBD2	TRBV7-2	-	TRBJ2-1	TGTGCCAGCAGCTTAGGGGGCGGGAGAGTCTCCTACAATGAGCAGTTCTTC	CASSLGGGRVSYNEQFF
TRBD1	TRBV28	few	TRBJ2-3	TGTGCCAGCAGTTCCGGGACAGGGGTTTTCATAGATACGCAGTATTTT	CASSSGTGVFIDTQYF
-	TRBV5-1	-	TRBJ1-1	TGCGCCAGCAGCTTGGAACTGATCCCTGAGGAAGCTTTCTTT	CASSLELIPEEAFF
-	TRBV7-3	-	TRBJ1-2	TGTGCCAGCAGCTATACGGGCACAGACTTGAGTGACTATGGCTACACCTTC	CASSYTGTDLSDYGYTF
-	TRBV5-1	-	TRBJ1-2	TGCGCCAGCAGTCACTCCTTACCGGGGCATGGCTACACCTTC	CASSHSLPGHGYTF
-	TRBV7-8	few	TRBJ1-1	TGTGCCAGCACCGGCACGGGTGTAAGTGTGGGGACTGAAGCTTTCTTT	CASTGTGVSVGTEAFF
-	TRBV29-1	-	TRBJ2-5	TGCAGCGTTGAAGATTATTCGGAGAGAGCTCAAGAGACCCAGTACTTC	CSVEDYSERAQETQYF
-	TRBV2	few	TRBJ2-3	TGTGCCAGCAGGGAGGGACTCCAGGATACGCAGTATTTT	CASREGLQDTQYF
TRBD1	TRBV20-1	few	TRBJ2-7	TGCAGTGCTACACGGCGGGACAGGGGGTACAAGCAGTACTTC	CSATRRDRGYKQYF
TRBD2	TRBV19	-	TRBJ2-3	TGTGCCACCTCCGGACTAGCGGGAGGGACAGATACGCAGTATTTT	CATSGLAGGTDTQYF
TRBD1	TRBV12-3/TRBV12-4	-	TRBJ2-5	TGTGCCAGCAGTTTTAGACAGGGGGCAGAGACCCAGTACTTC	CASSFRQGAETQYF
-	TRBV30	few	TRBJ2-5	TGTGCCTGGAGTGTATTCGGGAAGGAGACCCAGTACTTC	CAWSVFGKETQYF
-	TRBV29-1	few	TRBJ1-2	TGCAGCGTTGTTCAGAACTATGGCTACACCTTC	CSVVQNYGYTF
-	TRBV19	few	TRBJ2-7	TGTGCCAGTAGCCGGGGGGCCGCCTACGAGCAGTACTTC	CASSRGAAYEQYF
TRBD2	TRBV4-3	-	TRBJ2-7	TGCGCCAGCAGCCAAGACGGGCGGGAGGGCCTGTACGAGCAGTACTTC	CASSQDGREGLYEQYF
-	TRBV9	once	TRBJ2-7	TGTGCCAGCAGCGATAGTGTGGGCGAGCAGTACTTC	CASSDSVGEQYF
-	TRBV5-1	few	TRBJ1-2	TGCGCCAGCAGCTTGGATATCGAGATAAGCTATGGCTACACCTTC	CASSLDIEISYGYTF
-	TRBV24-1	-	TRBJ2-5	TGTGCCACCAGTGCTTCAGGGGATCTAGAGACCCAGTACTTC	CATSASGDLETQYF
TRBD1	TRBV14	-	TRBJ2-2	TGTGCCAGCAGCCAAGACCCGGGACAGTGGTCCACCGGGGAGCTGTTTTTT	CASSQDPGQWSTGELFF
TRBD2	TRBV5-1	few	TRBJ2-7	TGCGCCAGCAGCTCCTACCCGACTAGCGGGGTCTACGAGCAGTACTTC	CASSSYPTSGVYEQYF
-	TRBV30	-	TRBJ2-5	TGTGCCTGGAAAGGTAACCGGGAGACCCAGTACTTC	CAWKGNRETQYF
-	TRBV24-1	-	TRBJ1-2	TGTGCCACCAGTGATTTGACAGGGATCGGCTACACCTTC	CATSDLTGIGYTF
TRBD2	TRBV15	-	TRBJ2-5	TGTGCCACCAGCAGAGAGGGAGGGCGGCAAGAGACCCAGTACTTC	CATSREGGRQETQYF
-	TRBV7-8	-	TRBJ2-4	TGTGCCAGCAGCTTAGGTGGTAGTTTAACCCTTCAGTACTTC	CASSLGGSLTLQYF
TRBD2	TRBV19	-	TRBJ2-1	TGTGCCAGTAGTATCAGCACTGGGCTAGCGGGAAACAATGAGCAGTTCTTC	CASSISTGLAGNNEQFF
-	TRBV2	few	TRBJ1-5	TGTGCCAGCAGTGTTGAGTGGGCGGGTCAGCCCCAGCATTTT	CASSVEWAGQPQHF
-	TRBV7-8	few	TRBJ2-7	TGTGCCAGCAGCGCCAAGACAGTCCTCGATTCCTACGAGCAGTACTTC	CASSAKTVLDSYEQYF
-	TRBV9	once	TRBJ1-1	TGTGCCAGCAGCGTACGGGTATCGATGACTGAAGCTTTCTTT	CASSVRVSMTEAFF